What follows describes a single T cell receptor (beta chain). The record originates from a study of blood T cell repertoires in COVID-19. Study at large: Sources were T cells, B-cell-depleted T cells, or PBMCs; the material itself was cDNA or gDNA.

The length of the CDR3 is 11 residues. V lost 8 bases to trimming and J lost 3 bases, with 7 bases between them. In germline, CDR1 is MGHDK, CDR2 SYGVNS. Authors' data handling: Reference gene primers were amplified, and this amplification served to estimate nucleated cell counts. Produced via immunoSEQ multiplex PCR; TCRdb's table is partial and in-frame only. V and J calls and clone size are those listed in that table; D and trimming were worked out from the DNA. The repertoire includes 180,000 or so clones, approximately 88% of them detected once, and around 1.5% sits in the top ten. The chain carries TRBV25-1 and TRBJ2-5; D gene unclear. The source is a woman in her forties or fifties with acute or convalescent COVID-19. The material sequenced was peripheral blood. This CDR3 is CASLEEETQYF. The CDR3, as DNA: TGTGCCAGCCTTGAGGAAGAGACCCAGTACTTC.